This TCR beta chain appears in the sequencing data of a study of blood T cell repertoires in COVID-19. Study summary: The United States, Italy and Spain supplied acute and convalescent COVID-19 samples. PBMCs, B-cell-depleted T cells, or T cells provided the cDNA or gDNA that made up the material.

Authors' processing steps: It was from reference gene primer amplification that nucleated cell counts were estimated. Produced via immunoSEQ multiplex PCR; TCRdb's table is partial and in-frame only. That table is the source of V, J and clone size, and D and trimming were worked out from the DNA. The data show under 250,000 clones, approximately 82% seen once. The receptor was derived from a man in his fifties with active or convalescent COVID-19. The sample comprised peripheral blood.

CDR3 region: CSVRRQQSVTNYGYTF. The CDR3 nucleotides are TGCAGCGTTCGGAGGCAGCAAAGCGTTACTAACTATGGCTACACCTTC. The chain uses TRBV29-1 and TRBJ1-2; the D is unclear. Trimming took off 5 bases at V and 0 bases at J, with 19 bases between the two ends. The CDR3 consists of 16 residues. Germline CDR1 reads SQVTM; CDR2 reads ANQGSEA.